This paragraph reports one TCR beta chain. The clone's antigen remains unknown. Per-base quality was not reported, and no clone a single base away is much larger than it. The data stem from a study of beta chain features in type 1 diabetes (dated by TCRdb to about 2018). Context from the whole study: Patients and healthy donors did not differ in mean age, gender distribution, total cell number or subset yield. Across all samples, some 110,000,000 sorted cells were examined, and cell number per subset correlated strongly with RNA yield. In the study, TCRB repertoires of sorted circulating CD4+ T cell subsets from recently diagnosed type 1 diabetes patients were compared with those of matched healthy donors. Whereas all 30 or so donors provided naive and central memory subsets, regulatory and stem cell-like memory subsets were isolated from just 8 patients and roughly 8 healthy donors. Study-wide conclusions, independent of this receptor: Shorter templates might be favored by PCR, yet because patient and control samples were amplified and corrected together, any such skew would affect both groups equally. Naive, central memory and regulatory TCRB repertoires appeared more similar among patients than among healthy donors. At VDJ recombination sites, patients with type 1 diabetes made fewer insertions and deleted more nucleotides, a pattern implying thymic rearrangement abnormalities. In all four CD4+ subsets, TCRB CDR3 length was moderately but significantly shorter in type 1 diabetes patients. Only small numbers of individuals were included in the HLA sub-analyses, which left unresolved whether HLA type had any influence on TCRB rearrangement. Because cDNA rather than genomic DNA was sequenced, highly expressing activated cells could have been over-represented, although no difference in activation and CD3 levels was found between groups.

The entire isolated RNA was reverse transcribed using the High Capacity cDNA Reverse Transcription Kit, and thus expressed TCRB transcripts were sequenced. Naive, central memory and regulatory T cell samples underwent deep immunoSEQ sequencing, averaging roughly 3.4 million total reads per sample. After sorted cells were lysed in RLT buffer, RNA was extracted with DNase-treated RNeasy Micro or Mini kits, with the choice depending on cell number. Each cell subset was processed separately to prevent cross-contamination, with patient and healthy donor samples processed together. TCRB sequences were amplified from cDNA with the immunoSEQ multiplex PCR, producing 87-bp fragments spanning the CDR3 region. The amplicons were sequenced using the Illumina HiSeq platform. Under the source paper's analysis protocol: PCR bias was computationally corrected using synthetic template baselines, reads within Hamming distance 2 were collapsed, and singletons that could not be merged were discarded. Reads were aligned against IMGT so that V, D and J genes, CDR3 length and insertions or deletions at six rearrangement sites could be assigned. Within each subset, clonotype counts were normalized to the number of sorted cells before true diversity and Gini coefficients were calculated with the tcR R package. The overlap coefficient, calculated on TCRB nucleotide sequences, was used to measure repertoire sharing. The immuneACCESS repertoire file appears here via TCRdb, limited to in-frame rearrangements. These files lack a portion of the clones; in checked studies, under half of the deficit traces to unresolved V genes, and the cause of the others is not known. D and trimming come from the DNA, and the V and J calls and clone size come from that table. The sample table contains about 68,000 clones; only one count was recorded for about 50% of them. Clones ranked in the top ten supply 0.7% of the sample.

From each donor, a single peripheral blood sample of roughly 0.11 L on average was drawn into heparinised tubes. Using a panel that included CD45RO, CCR7, CD25, CD127, CD95 and CD27, naive, central memory, regulatory and stem cell-like memory CD4+ T cells were sorted on a BD FACSAria II. Every sorted population had a purity above 95%. Right away, PBMCs were isolated by Lymphoprep density gradient centrifugation and were stained directly, with no culture step. So that batch effects would be minimized, each experiment stained and sorted samples in pairs, pairing one healthy donor with one patient. CDR1 is given as LNHDA and CDR2 as SQIVND, both from the germline V gene (reference sequence). Here V drops 7 bases and J drops 4 bases, and the junction holds 12 bases not matched to any gene. From the cysteine up to the phenylalanine, the CDR3 has a length of 16 residues. Only the CDR3 part of the read is kept: 48 bases, read in frame from the first base.

The receptor was derived from a young man with type 1 diabetes. What was sequenced was central memory CD4+ T cells from blood. This chain is built from TRBV19 and TRBJ1-3; the central 8 bases match TRBD1. Here is the DNA: TGTGCCAGTAATATTGTGGCAGGGGGCTCGGGAAACACCATATATTTT. This translates into CASNIVAGGSGNTIYF.